This T cell receptor (beta chain) was captured by sequencing in a study of CD8 T cells in ankylosing spondylitis. Regarding the study as a whole: Disease-associated clones were CD8+ and fairly uncommon in peripheral blood. Some of these motif variants have turned up before, in reports on reactive arthritis synovial fluid and blood. A TCR beta motif made of 7 to 9 highly homologous variants seemed typical of ankylosing spondylitis blood.

A note on this clonotype: Its specificity is unknown.

This CDR3 is built from 12 residues. J lost 10 bases, V lost 7 bases, and 3 bases had no gene match. TCRdb reprocessed the 5' RACE reads with MiXCR, giving one entry per CDR3 protein. Here the sample spans about 160,000 distinct CDR3 sequences, roughly 10% being singletons. Sequencing was carried out using blood, either unsorted or a sorted T cell fraction (not recorded which). The source is a female donor with ankylosing spondylitis or in good health (not recorded which). V gene TRBV12-3 or TRBV12-4 combines with J gene TRBJ1-6; 8 bases align to TRBD1. As DNA, the CDR3 is TGTGCCAGCAACAGGGGGTACTCACCCCTCCACTTT. The encoded protein is CASNRGYSPLHF.